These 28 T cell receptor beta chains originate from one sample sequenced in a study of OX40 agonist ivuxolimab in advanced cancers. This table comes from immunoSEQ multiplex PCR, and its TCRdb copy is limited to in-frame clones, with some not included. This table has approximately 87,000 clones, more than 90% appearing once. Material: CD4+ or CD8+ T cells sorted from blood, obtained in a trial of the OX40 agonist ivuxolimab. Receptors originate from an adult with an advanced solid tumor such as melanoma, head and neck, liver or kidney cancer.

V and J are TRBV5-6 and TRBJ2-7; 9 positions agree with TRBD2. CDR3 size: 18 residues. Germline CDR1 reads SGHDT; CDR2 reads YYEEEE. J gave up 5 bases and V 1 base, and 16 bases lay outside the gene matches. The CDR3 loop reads CASSLSRLTGGRAHEQYF. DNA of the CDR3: TGTGCCAGCAGCTTGAGCAGGCTGACCGGCGGGAGGGCCCACGAGCAGTACTTC.

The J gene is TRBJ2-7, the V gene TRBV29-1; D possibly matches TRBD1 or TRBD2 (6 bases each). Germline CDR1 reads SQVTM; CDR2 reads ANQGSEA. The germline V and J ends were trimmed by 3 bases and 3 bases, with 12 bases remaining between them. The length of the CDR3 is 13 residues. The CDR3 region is CSVDEGGHYEQYF. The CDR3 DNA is TGCAGCGTTGATGAGGGGGGTCACTACGAGCAGTACTTC.

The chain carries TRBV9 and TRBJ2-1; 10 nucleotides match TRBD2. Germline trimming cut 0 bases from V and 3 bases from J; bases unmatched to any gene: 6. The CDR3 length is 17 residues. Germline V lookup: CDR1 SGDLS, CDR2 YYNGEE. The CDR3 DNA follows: TGTGCCAGCAGCGTAGCTGTAGCGGGGGGCAGCTACAATGAGCAGTTCTTC. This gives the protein CASSVAVAGGSYNEQFF.

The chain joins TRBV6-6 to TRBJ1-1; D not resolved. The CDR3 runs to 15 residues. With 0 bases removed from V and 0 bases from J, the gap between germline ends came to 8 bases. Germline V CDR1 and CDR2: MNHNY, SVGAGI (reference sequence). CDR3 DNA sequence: TGTGCCAGCAGTTACTCAGAGCAGATGAACACTGAAGCTTTCTTT. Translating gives CASSYSEQMNTEAFF.

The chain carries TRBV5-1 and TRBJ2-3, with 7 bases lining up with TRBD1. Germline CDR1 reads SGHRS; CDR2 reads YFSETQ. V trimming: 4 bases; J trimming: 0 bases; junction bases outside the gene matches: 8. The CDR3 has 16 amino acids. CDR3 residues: CASSPDWGQSTDTQYF. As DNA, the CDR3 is TGCGCCAGCAGCCCCGATTGGGGACAGAGCACAGATACGCAGTATTTT.

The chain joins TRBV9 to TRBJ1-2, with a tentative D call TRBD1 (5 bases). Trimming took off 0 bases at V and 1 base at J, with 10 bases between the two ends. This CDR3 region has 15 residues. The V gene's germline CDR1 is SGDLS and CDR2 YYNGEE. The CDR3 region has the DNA TGTGCCAGCAGCGTAGGCGGGGGGATTAACTATGGCTACACCTTC. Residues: CASSVGGGINYGYTF.

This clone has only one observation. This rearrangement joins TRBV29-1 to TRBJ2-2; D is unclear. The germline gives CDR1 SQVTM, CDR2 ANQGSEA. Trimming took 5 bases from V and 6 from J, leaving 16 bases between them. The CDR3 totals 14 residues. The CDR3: CSVTKASEAGELFF. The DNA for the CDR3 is TGCAGCGTTACCAAGGCCTCAGAGGCCGGGGAGCTGTTTTTT.

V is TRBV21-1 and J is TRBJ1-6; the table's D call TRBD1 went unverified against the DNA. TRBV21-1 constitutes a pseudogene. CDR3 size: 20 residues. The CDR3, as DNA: TGTGCCAGCAGCGACCCCTTACCGGGACAGGACAGCTCCTATAATTCACCCCTCCACTTT. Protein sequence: CASSDPLPGQDSSYNSPLHF.

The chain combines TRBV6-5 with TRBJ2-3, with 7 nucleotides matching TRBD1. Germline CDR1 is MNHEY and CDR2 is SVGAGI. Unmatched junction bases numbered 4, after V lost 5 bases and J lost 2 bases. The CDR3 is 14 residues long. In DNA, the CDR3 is TGTGCCAGCAGTCCAGGACAGGACACAGATACGCAGTATTTT. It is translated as CASSPGQDTDTQYF.

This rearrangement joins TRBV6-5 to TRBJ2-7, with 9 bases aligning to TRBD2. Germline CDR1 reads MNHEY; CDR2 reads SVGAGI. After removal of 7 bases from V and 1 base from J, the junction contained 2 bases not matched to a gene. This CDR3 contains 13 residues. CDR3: CASKAGGSYEQYF. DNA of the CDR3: TGTGCCAGCAAGGCGGGAGGGTCCTACGAGCAGTACTTC.

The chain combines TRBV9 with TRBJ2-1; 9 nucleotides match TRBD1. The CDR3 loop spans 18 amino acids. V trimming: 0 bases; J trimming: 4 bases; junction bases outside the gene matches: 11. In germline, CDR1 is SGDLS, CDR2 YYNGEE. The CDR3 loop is CASSVDPLVDRGYNEQFF. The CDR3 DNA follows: TGTGCCAGCAGCGTAGATCCCCTTGTGGACAGGGGATACAATGAGCAGTTCTTC.

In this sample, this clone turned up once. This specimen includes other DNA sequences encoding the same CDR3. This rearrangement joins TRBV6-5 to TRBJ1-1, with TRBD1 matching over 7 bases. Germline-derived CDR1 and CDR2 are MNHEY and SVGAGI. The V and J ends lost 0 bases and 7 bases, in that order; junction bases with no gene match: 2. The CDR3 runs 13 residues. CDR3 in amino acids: CASSYSSGGEAFF. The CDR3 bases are TGTGCCAGCAGTTACTCCTCAGGGGGTGAAGCTTTCTTT.

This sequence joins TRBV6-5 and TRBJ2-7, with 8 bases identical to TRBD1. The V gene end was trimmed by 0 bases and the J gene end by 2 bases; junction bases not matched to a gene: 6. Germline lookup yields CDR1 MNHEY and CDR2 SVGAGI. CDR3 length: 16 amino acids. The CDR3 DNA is TGTGCCAGCAGTTACTCGATGGGACAGGTAACCTACGAGCAGTACTTC. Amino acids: CASSYSMGQVTYEQYF.

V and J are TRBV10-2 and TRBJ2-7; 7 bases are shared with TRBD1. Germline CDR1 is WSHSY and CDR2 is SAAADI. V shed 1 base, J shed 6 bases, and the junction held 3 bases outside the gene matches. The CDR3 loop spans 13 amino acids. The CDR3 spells CASSEWTGGEQYF. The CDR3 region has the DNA TGCGCCAGCAGTGAGTGGACAGGCGGCGAGCAGTACTTC.

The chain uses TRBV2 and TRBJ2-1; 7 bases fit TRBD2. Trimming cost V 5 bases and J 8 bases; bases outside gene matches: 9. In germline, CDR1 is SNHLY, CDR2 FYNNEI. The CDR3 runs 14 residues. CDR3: CASSLGLGGDEQFF. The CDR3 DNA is TGTGCCAGCAGTCTCGGACTGGGAGGGGATGAGCAGTTCTTC.

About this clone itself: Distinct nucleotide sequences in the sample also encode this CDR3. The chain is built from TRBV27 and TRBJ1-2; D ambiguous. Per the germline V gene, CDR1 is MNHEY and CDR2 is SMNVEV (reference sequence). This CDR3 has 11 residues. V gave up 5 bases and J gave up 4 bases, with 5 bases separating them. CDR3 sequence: CASSGGYGYTF. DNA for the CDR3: TGTGCCAGCAGTGGCGGCTATGGCTACACCTTC.

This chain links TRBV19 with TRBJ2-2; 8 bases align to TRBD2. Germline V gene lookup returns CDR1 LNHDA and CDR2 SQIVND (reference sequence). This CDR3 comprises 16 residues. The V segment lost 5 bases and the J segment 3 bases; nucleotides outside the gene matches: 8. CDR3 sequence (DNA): TGTGCCAGTAGTGCCAGGACTAGCCGAGACACCGGGGAGCTGTTTTTT. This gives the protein CASSARTSRDTGELFF.

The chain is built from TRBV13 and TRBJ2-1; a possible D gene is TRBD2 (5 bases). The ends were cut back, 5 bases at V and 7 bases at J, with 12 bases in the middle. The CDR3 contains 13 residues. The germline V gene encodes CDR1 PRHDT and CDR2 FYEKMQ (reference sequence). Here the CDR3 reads CASSAFGGNEQFF. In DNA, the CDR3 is TGTGCCAGCAGCGCCTTTGGAGGTAATGAGCAGTTCTTC.

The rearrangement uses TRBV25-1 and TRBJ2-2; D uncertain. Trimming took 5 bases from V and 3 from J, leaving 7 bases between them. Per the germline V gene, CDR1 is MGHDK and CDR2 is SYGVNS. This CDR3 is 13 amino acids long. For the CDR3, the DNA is TGTGCCAGCAGTCCAGACTACACCGGGGAGCTGTTTTTT. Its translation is CASSPDYTGELFF.

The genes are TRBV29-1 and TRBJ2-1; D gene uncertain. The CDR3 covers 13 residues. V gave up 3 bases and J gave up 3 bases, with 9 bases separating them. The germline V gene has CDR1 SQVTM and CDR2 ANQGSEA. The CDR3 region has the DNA TGCAGCGTTGAGTACGTCCACTACAATGAGCAGTTCTTC. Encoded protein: CSVEYVHYNEQFF.

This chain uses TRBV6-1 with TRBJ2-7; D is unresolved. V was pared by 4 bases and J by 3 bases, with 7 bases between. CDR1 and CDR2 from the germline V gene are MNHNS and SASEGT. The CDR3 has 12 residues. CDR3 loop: CASSGINYEQYF. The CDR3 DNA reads TGTGCCAGCAGTGGTATCAACTACGAGCAGTACTTC.

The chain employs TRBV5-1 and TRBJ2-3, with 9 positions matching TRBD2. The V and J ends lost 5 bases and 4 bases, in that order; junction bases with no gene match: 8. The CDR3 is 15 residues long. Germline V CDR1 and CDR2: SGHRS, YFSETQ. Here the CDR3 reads CASRIGTSYPDTQYF. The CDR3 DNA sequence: TGCGCCAGCAGGATCGGGACTAGCTATCCAGATACGCAGTATTTT. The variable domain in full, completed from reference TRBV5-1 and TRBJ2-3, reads KAGVTQTPRYLIKTRGQQVTLSCSPISGHRSVSWYQQTPGQGLQFLFEYFSETQRNKGNFPGRFSGRQFSNSRSEMNVSTLELGDSALYLCASRIGTSYPDTQYFGPGTRLTVL.

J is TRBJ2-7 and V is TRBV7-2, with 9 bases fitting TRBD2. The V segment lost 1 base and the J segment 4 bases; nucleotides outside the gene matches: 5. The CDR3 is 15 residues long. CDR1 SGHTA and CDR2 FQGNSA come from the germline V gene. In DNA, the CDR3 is TGTGCCAGCAGCTTAGATGGGACTAGCCGATACGAGCAGTACTTC. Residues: CASSLDGTSRYEQYF.

The CDR3 region has the DNA TGTGCCAGCAGTTTATCTTATGGAATGGACCAGCATTTT. Amino acid sequence: CASSLSYGMDQHF. The genes are TRBV27 and TRBJ1-5; D call uncertain. CDR1 and CDR2 (germline): MNHEY, SMNVEV (reference sequence). The CDR3 totals 13 residues. Deletions cut 0 bases from V and 12 bases from J, with 12 bases between.

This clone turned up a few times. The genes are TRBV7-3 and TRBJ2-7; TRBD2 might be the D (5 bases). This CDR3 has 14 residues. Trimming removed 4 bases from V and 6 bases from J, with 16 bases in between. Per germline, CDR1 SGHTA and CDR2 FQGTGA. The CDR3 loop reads CASSSTGSGGEQYF. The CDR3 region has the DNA TGTGCCAGCAGCTCTACGGGGAGCGGAGGCGAGCAGTACTTC.

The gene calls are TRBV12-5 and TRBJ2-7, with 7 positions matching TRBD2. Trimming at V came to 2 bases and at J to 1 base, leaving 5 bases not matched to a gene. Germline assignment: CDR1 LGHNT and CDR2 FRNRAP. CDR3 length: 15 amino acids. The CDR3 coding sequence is TGTGCTAGTGGTTTGCGGGCGGGAGAGTCCTACGAGCAGTACTTC. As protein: CASGLRAGESYEQYF. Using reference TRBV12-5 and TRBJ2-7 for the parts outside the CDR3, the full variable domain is DARVTQTPRHKVTEMGQEVTMRCQPILGHNTVFWYRQTMMQGLELLAYFRNRAPLDDSGMPKDRFSAEMPDATLATLKIQPSEPRDSAVYFCASGLRAGESYEQYFGPGTRLTVT.

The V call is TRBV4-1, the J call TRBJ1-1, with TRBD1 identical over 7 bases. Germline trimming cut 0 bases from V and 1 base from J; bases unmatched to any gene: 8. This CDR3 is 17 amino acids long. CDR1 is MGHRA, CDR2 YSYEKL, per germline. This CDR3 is CASSQDGIEGANTEAFF. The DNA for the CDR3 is TGCGCCAGCAGCCAAGACGGTATAGAGGGGGCGAACACTGAAGCTTTCTTT.

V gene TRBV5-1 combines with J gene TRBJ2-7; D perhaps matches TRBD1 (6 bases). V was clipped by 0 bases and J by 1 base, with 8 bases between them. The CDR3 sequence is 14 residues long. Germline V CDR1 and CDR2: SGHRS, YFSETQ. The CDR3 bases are TGCGCCAGCAGCTTGGCAGGACAGTCCTACGAGCAGTACTTC. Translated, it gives CASSLAGQSYEQYF.